Below, 27 T cell receptor beta chains from the same sample are listed, as sequenced in a study of shared clonotypes between healthy human individuals. Clones were read by immunoSEQ multiplex PCR, and TCRdb kept only the in-frame ones, dropping some. The data contain around 2,000,000 clones, 90% to 95% of them singletons. The sequenced sample consisted of naive CD4+ T cells sorted from blood. The sample's subset: CD45RA+ positively selected. Source of these receptors: a man between 18 and 35 years old in good health.

The sample holds one count of this clone. The rearrangement uses TRBV28 and TRBJ1-2; D not certain. CDR3 length equals 14 residues. Trimming removed 7 bases at V and 4 bases at J, with 16 bases between. Germline lookup yields CDR1 MDHEN and CDR2 SYDVKM. This CDR3 reads CASTPPGPIYGYTF. CDR3 bases: TGTGCCAGCACCCCACCCGGTCCAATCTATGGCTACACCTTC.

On this clone: This may arise from a read error, as a much more abundant clone is one base away. The chain couples TRBV11-1 to TRBJ2-7; a possible D gene is TRBD1 (6 bases). The CDR3 loop spans 13 amino acids. The V end lost 5 bases, the J end lost 6 bases, and 14 bases lay between the germline ends. Germline CDR1 reads SGHAT; CDR2 reads FQDESV (reference sequence). The CDR3 DNA reads TGTGCCAGCAGCCTCAGGACAGTAGGCGAGCAGTACTTC. It specifies CASSLRTVGEQYF.

This chain joins TRBV30 and TRBJ1-2; D gene uncertain. This CDR3 has 13 amino acids. Trimming cost V 3 bases and J 3 bases, with 11 bases left between them. Germline V gene lookup returns CDR1 GTSNPN and CDR2 SVGIG (reference sequence). The CDR3 nucleotides read TGTGCCTGGAGAGCCCCCCCCGACTATGGCTACACCTTC. The encoded protein is CAWRAPPDYGYTF. The full variable domain, completed using reference TRBV30 and TRBJ1-2, is SQTIHQWPATLVQPVGSPLSLECTVEGTSNPNLYWYRQAAGRGLQLLFYSVGIGQISSEVPQNLSASRPQDRQFILSSKKLLLSDSGFYLCAWRAPPDYGYTFGSGTRLTVV.

The chain combines TRBV5-1 with TRBJ2-1, with TRBD2 matching over 12 bases. Germline V gene sequence: CDR1 SGHRS, CDR2 YFSETQ. The V and J ends lost 4 bases and 8 bases, in that order; junction bases with no gene match: 10. CDR3 length: 16 amino acids. The CDR3 protein is CASSPRLAGAQYEQFF. CDR3 DNA sequence: TGCGCCAGCAGCCCGAGACTAGCGGGGGCCCAATATGAGCAGTTCTTC.

This chain joins TRBV6-1 and TRBJ1-4, with D tentatively TRBD1 (5 bases). Germline V gene data show CDR1 as MNHNS and CDR2 as SASEGT. Trimming took 6 bases from V and 3 from J, leaving 8 bases between them. The CDR3 covers 13 residues. Here the CDR3 DNA reads TGTGCCAGCAGCAGGGTAGCTAATGAAAAACTGTTTTTT. This encodes CASSRVANEKLFF.

The V gene is TRBV18, the J gene TRBJ2-7; tentative D call: TRBD2 (6 bases). Per the germline V gene, CDR1 is KGHSH and CDR2 is LQKENI. This CDR3 region has 13 residues. The V gene lost 7 bases and the J gene lost 6 bases, with 16 bases spanning the gap. The CDR3 DNA reads TGTGCCAGCTTTCGGGAGTTAGGGCTCGAGCAGTACTTC. Its protein product is CASFRELGLEQYF.

This clone is a singleton in its sample. The chain combines TRBV28 with TRBJ1-6, with D tentatively TRBD1 (5 bases). Germline V gene data show CDR1 as MDHEN and CDR2 as SYDVKM. The CDR3 is 14 residues long. V shed 6 bases and J shed 5 bases, with 11 bases lying between them. The CDR3 DNA reads TGTGCCAGCAGGGGGGACCAAAATAATTCACCCCTCCACTTT. Residues: CASRGDQNNSPLHF. Complete variable domain (other parts from reference TRBV28 and TRBJ1-6): DVKVTQSSRYLVKRTGEKVFLECVQDMDHENMFWYRQDPGLGLRLIYFSYDVKMKEKGDIPEGYSVSREKKERFSLILESASTNQTSMYLCASRGDQNNSPLHFGNGTRLTVT.

V usage is TRBV2 and J usage is TRBJ1-1; no reliable D call. Germline V gene data show CDR1 as SNHLY and CDR2 as FYNNEI. The CDR3 sequence is 13 residues long. V dropped 6 bases and J dropped 11 bases, with 19 bases sitting between them. The CDR3 protein is CASSYLSEGWAFF. Written as DNA, the CDR3 is TGTGCCAGCAGCTATCTTTCGGAGGGATGGGCTTTCTTT.

The rearrangement uses TRBV2 and TRBJ1-6; D is undetermined. Germline CDR1 reads SNHLY; CDR2 reads FYNNEI. V was cut by 2 bases and J by 7 bases, with 9 bases left in between. There are 14 residues in the CDR3. This CDR3 is CASSELSRNSPLHF. The CDR3 nucleotides read TGTGCCAGCAGTGAATTATCCAGGAATTCACCCCTCCACTTT.

The gene calls are TRBV9 and TRBJ1-4; 8 nucleotides line up with TRBD1. Germline V gene sequence: CDR1 SGDLS, CDR2 YYNGEE. The length of the CDR3 is 13 residues. V gave up 2 bases and J gave up 10 bases; unmatched junction bases: 4. The CDR3, as DNA: TGTGCCAGCAGCGTCTCACAGGGGGGAAAACTGTTTTTT. As protein: CASSVSQGGKLFF.

With respect to this clone: In the same sample, other DNA sequences code for this CDR3. The J gene is TRBJ1-6, the V gene TRBV7-9; perhaps TRBD1 as D (6 bases). This CDR3 region has 15 residues. Trimming removed 1 base at V and 7 bases at J, with 11 bases between. The V gene's germline CDR1 is SEHNR and CDR2 FQNEAQ (reference sequence). CDR3 sequence (DNA): TGTGCCAGCAGCTTAGGAACAGGGAGCAATTCACCCCTCCACTTT. Translation gives CASSLGTGSNSPLHF.

V is TRBV7-2 and J is TRBJ1-1; no reliable D call. Germline V lookup: CDR1 SGHTA, CDR2 FQGNSA. V lost 5 bases and J lost 0, with 10 bases in between. CDR3 length equals 14 residues. CDR3 bases: TGTGCCAGCAGCAAGGGTATTATGAACACTGAAGCTTTCTTT. It translates to CASSKGIMNTEAFF.

The chain carries TRBV7-2 and TRBJ2-2, with 9 bases matching TRBD2. CDR1 and CDR2 from the germline V gene are SGHTA and FQGNSA. The CDR3 runs to 16 residues. V lost 3 bases, J lost 7 bases, and 9 bases stayed unmatched. CDR3 sequence reads: CASSFVGTSQGGELFF. As DNA, the CDR3 is TGTGCCAGCAGCTTTGTTGGGACTAGCCAGGGCGGGGAGCTGTTTTTT. Supplemented by reference TRBV7-2 and TRBJ2-2, the full variable domain reads GAGVSQSPSNKVTEKGKDVELRCDPISGHTALYWYRQSLGQGLEFLIYFQGNSAPDKSGLPSDRFSAERTGGSVSTLTIQRTQQEDSAVYLCASSFVGTSQGGELFFGEGSRLTVL.

The chain couples TRBV28 to TRBJ1-2; D might be TRBD1 (6 bases). CDR3 size: 14 residues. CDR1 is MDHEN and CDR2 is SYDVKM in the germline V gene. The V gene lost 3 bases and the J gene lost 2 bases, with 10 bases spanning the gap. The CDR3 reads CASSLSGQNYGYTF. Here the CDR3 DNA reads TGTGCCAGCAGTTTGTCCGGACAGAACTATGGCTACACCTTC.

This chain joins TRBV10-3 and TRBJ2-5; D perhaps matches TRBD2 (6 bases). Germline V gives CDR1 ENHRY, CDR2 SYGVKD. V was shortened by 8 bases and J by 2 bases, with 18 bases between the two germline ends. CDR3 size: 15 residues. CDR3 DNA sequence: TGTGCCATCTCAGCCGCTCTAGCGATACAAGAGACCCAGTACTTC. Residues: CAISAALAIQETQYF.

This chain uses TRBV6-1 with TRBJ1-2; 7 bases are shared with TRBD1. Germline values: CDR1 MNHNS, CDR2 SASEGT. This CDR3 is built from 13 residues. Trimming removed 3 bases from V and 5 bases from J; junction bases left unmatched: 3. This chain's CDR3 is CASSDTGQYGYTF. As DNA, the CDR3 is TGTGCCAGCAGTGATACGGGACAGTATGGCTACACCTTC.

The chain has TRBV5-4 and TRBJ2-7; 7 nucleotides align to TRBD2. This CDR3 comprises 14 residues. Trimming removed 6 bases from V and 3 bases from J; junction bases left unmatched: 9. Germline V CDR1 and CDR2: SGHNT, YYREEE (reference sequence). The chain's CDR3 is CASKKGGSNYEQYF. CDR3 DNA: TGTGCCAGCAAAAAAGGCGGGAGCAACTACGAGCAGTACTTC.

This rearrangement joins TRBV15 to TRBJ2-7, with D tentatively TRBD1 (6 bases). Germline V gives CDR1 LNHNV, CDR2 YYDKDF (reference sequence). V was clipped by 0 bases and J by 4 bases, with 10 bases between them. The CDR3 has 14 residues. This CDR3 is CATSREDRPYEQYF. The CDR3 DNA is TGTGCCACCAGCAGAGAGGACAGACCTTACGAGCAGTACTTC.

The chain is built from TRBV27 and TRBJ1-2; tentative D call: TRBD1 (5 bases). The germline CDR1 and CDR2 sequences are MNHEY and SMNVEV (reference sequence). The CDR3 is made up of 13 amino acids. Trimming removed 0 bases at V and 8 bases at J, with 10 bases between. In nucleotides, the CDR3 is TGTGCCAGCAGTTTATCGGGGGACGGGGGCTACACCTTC. Translated: CASSLSGDGGYTF.

Notes on this clone: Other DNA sequences in the same sample also yield this CDR3. The genes are TRBV20-1 and TRBJ2-5; no clear D. Germline CDR1 is DFQATT and CDR2 is SNEGSKA (reference sequence). The V and J ends lost 6 bases and 4 bases respectively, with 9 bases between them. This CDR3 comprises 11 residues. The CDR3 DNA reads as TGCAGTGCCACCCGGACAGAGACCCAGTACTTC. This gives the protein CSATRTETQYF.

This rearrangement joins TRBV6-6 to TRBJ1-2, with TRBD1 identical over 8 bases. The ends lost 5 bases at V and 4 bases at J; junction bases unmatched: 12. This CDR3 has 16 residues. The V gene's germline CDR1 is MNHNY and CDR2 SVGAGI (reference sequence). CDR3 region: CASSTPRGQGFYGYTF. CDR3 bases: TGTGCCAGCAGTACCCCCAGGGGGCAGGGATTCTATGGCTACACCTTC.

The genes are TRBV7-2 and TRBJ2-3; TRBD2 matches at 10 bases. Germline CDR1 SGHTA, CDR2 FQGNSA. With V trimmed by 6 bases and J by 6 bases, 9 bases remained unmatched. There are 15 residues in the CDR3. The CDR3 nucleotides are TGTGCCAGCAGTTCAGGACTAGCGGTGGCGGATACGCAGTATTTT. Translated, it gives CASSSGLAVADTQYF. The whole variable domain, filled in from reference TRBV7-2 and TRBJ2-3, reads GAGVSQSPSNKVTEKGKDVELRCDPISGHTALYWYRQSLGQGLEFLIYFQGNSAPDKSGLPSDRFSAERTGGSVSTLTIQRTQQEDSAVYLCASSSGLAVADTQYFGPGTRLTVL.

This chain uses TRBV18 with TRBJ2-7; D may be TRBD2 (5 bases). Between the trimmed V and J ends, which lost 4 bases and 7 bases, there was a span of 17 bases. Germline CDR1 reads KGHSH; CDR2 reads LQKENI. The CDR3 extends over 14 amino acids. CDR3 sequence (DNA): TGTGCCAGCTCACTTTCCCGGGGTTCGCAGGAGCAGTACTTC. Residues: CASSLSRGSQEQYF.

The V gene is TRBV5-4, the J gene TRBJ2-2; 8 bases line up with TRBD1. The CDR3 length is 18 residues. J gave up 6 bases and V 2 bases, and 15 bases lay outside the gene matches. Germline values: CDR1 SGHNT, CDR2 YYREEE (reference sequence). CDR3 sequence reads: CASSLTGQGALSAGELFF. The CDR3 bases are TGTGCCAGCAGCTTAACAGGGCAGGGGGCTTTGTCGGCCGGGGAGCTGTTTTTT.

V and J are TRBV28 and TRBJ2-1; D may match TRBD1 or TRBD2 (5 bases each). V was shortened by 9 bases and J by 8 bases, with 20 bases between the two germline ends. Germline V CDR1 and CDR2: MDHEN, SYDVKM. CDR3 length: 14 residues. The CDR3 spells CASGRAGRFDEQFF. For the CDR3, the DNA is TGTGCCAGTGGGCGGGCAGGGAGATTTGATGAGCAGTTCTTC. Full variable domain (outside the CDR3, taken from reference TRBV28 and TRBJ2-1): DVKVTQSSRYLVKRTGEKVFLECVQDMDHENMFWYRQDPGLGLRLIYFSYDVKMKEKGDIPEGYSVSREKKERFSLILESASTNQTSMYLCASGRAGRFDEQFFGPGTRLTVL.

This clone was seen just once. The DNA for the CDR3 is TGCGCCAGCAGCTTAGGACAGGGTCCCTCTCTACTCTACGAGCAGTACTTC. This translates into CASSLGQGPSLLYEQYF. V is TRBV5-1 and J is TRBJ2-7; 8 bases agree with TRBD1. CDR1 and CDR2 from the germline V gene are SGHRS and YFSETQ. The CDR3 consists of 17 residues. With 2 bases clipped from V and 3 bases from J, the junction kept 13 bases outside the gene matches. The full variable domain, in which reference TRBV5-1 and TRBJ2-7 provide the parts outside the CDR3, is KAGVTQTPRYLIKTRGQQVTLSCSPISGHRSVSWYQQTPGQGLQFLFEYFSETQRNKGNFPGRFSGRQFSNSRSEMNVSTLELGDSALYLCASSLGQGPSLLYEQYFGPGTRLTVT.

A remark on this clone: Other nucleotide sequences from this sample produce the same CDR3. The V call is TRBV15, the J call TRBJ1-2, with no clear D. The ends were cut back, 5 bases at V and 2 bases at J, with 9 bases in the middle. This CDR3 region has 13 residues. Germline V gene sequence: CDR1 LNHNV, CDR2 YYDKDF (reference sequence). The CDR3 protein is CATSPDRNYGYTF. The DNA for the CDR3 is TGTGCCACCAGCCCGGACCGGAACTATGGCTACACCTTC.